The 6 T cell receptor beta chains in this list originate from one sample, sequenced in a study of low-dose radiotherapy and immunotherapy resistance in tumors. TRAV- and TRBV-specific primers, spanning alpha and beta chains, primed first-strand cDNA. For amplifying TCRs, the PCR ran for about 19 cycles with Phusion, which was used together with a constant-region primer and the adapter on the V primers. TCRdb passed the reads through MiXCR, listing each CDR3 protein once. The sample lists tens of thousands of distinct CDR3 sequences; around 17% were seen once. Time point of the sample: before trial treatment. The sample in question was PBMCs, obtained before treatment. Receptors were obtained from a male donor with prostate cancer.

Comment on this clonotype: This likely stems from a read error, as it lies one base from a far larger clone. V gene TRBV5-4 combines with J gene TRBJ2-7; the match to TRBD2 covers 12 bases. The CDR3 is 15 residues long. After removal of 5 bases from V and 7 bases from J, the junction contained 10 bases not matched to a gene. Germline V gene lookup returns CDR1 SGHNT and CDR2 YYREEE (reference sequence). As DNA, the CDR3 is TGTGCCAGCAGAGAACTAGCGGGGGGAGGTGATGAGCAGTACTTC. This translates into CASRELAGGGDEQYF.

This clonotype appeared many times. The chain links TRBV11-2 to TRBJ2-3; possible D gene TRBD2, 6 bases. The CDR3 totals 15 residues. In germline, CDR1 is SGHAT, CDR2 FQNNGV. With 2 bases removed from V and 5 bases from J, the gap between germline ends came to 14 bases. The CDR3 bases are TGTGCCAGCAGCTTATTAGTGGCGGGGATAGATACGCAGTATTTT. Translation: CASSLLVAGIDTQYF. The full variable domain, its missing parts supplied by reference TRBV11-2 and TRBJ2-3, is EAGVAQSPRYKIIEKRQSVAFWCNPISGHATLYWYQQILGQGPKLLIQFQNNGVVDDSQLPKDRFSAERLKGVDSTLKIQPAKLEDSAVYLCASSLLVAGIDTQYFGPGTRLTVL.

This clonotype was counted between two and nine times. This chain links TRBV27 with TRBJ2-7, with D possibly being TRBD2 (7 bases). Germline V gene data show CDR1 as MNHEY and CDR2 as SMNVEV (reference sequence). CDR3 length: 14 residues. With 2 bases removed from V and 2 bases from J, the gap between germline ends came to 10 bases. CDR3 DNA: TGTGCCAGCAGTTTAGCGGGGGACACCTACGAGCAGTACTTC. It translates to CASSLAGDTYEQYF.

Note on this clonotype: A far larger clone is only one base removed, so a read error is likely. The gene calls are TRBV6-5 and TRBJ2-7; tentatively, D is TRBD1 (5 bases). Germline CDR1 MNHEY, CDR2 SVGAGI. Trimming pared 5 bases from V and 0 bases from J, leaving 17 bases between. There are 16 residues in the CDR3. CDR3 protein: CASSEKPRQSSYEQYF. CDR3 nucleotides: TGTGCCAGCAGTGAAAAACCGAGACAGAGCTCCTACGAGCAGTACTTC.

Many counts were recorded for this clonotype. V gene TRBV6-2 or TRBV6-3 combines with J gene TRBJ2-7; 11 bases are a match to TRBD1. The germline gives CDR1 MNHEY, CDR2 SVGEGT. The CDR3 spans 14 residues. V lost 6 bases to trimming and J lost 6 bases; unmatched junction nucleotides: 7. CDR3 loop: CASSRGQGAGEQYF. The CDR3 region has the DNA TGTGCCAGCAGCCGCGGACAGGGGGCAGGCGAGCAGTACTTC.

At least ten counts were recorded for this clonotype. V and J are TRBV7-2 and TRBJ1-1; weak D call: TRBD1 (6 bases). The CDR3 sequence is 12 residues long. The germline V and J ends were trimmed by 4 bases and 11 bases, with 14 bases remaining between them. The germline V gene has CDR1 SGHTA and CDR2 FQGNSA. In DNA, the CDR3 is TGTGCCAGCAGCTCGTATACAGGGTCGGCTTTCTTT. This sequence encodes CASSSYTGSAFF.